This T cell receptor beta chain was identified during a study of post-analysis software for immune sequencing data. This CDR3 region has 17 residues. Germline CDR1 is SGHAT and CDR2 is FQNNGV. Germline trimming cut 2 bases from V and 5 bases from J; bases unmatched to any gene: 13. Regarding the study as a whole: TRBV5-6, TRBV5-1 and TRBV20-1 belonged to a set of about 5 TRBV segments that were more frequent in patients than controls. Patients with multiple sclerosis recorded significantly lower normalized Chao1 diversity than controls, the study found. By F measure, strong co-clustering occurred among samples prepared in the same batch.

Concerning this clonotype itself: The antigen is undetermined.

Presence of unique molecular identifiers characterized the TCR beta cDNA libraries. Some 500,000 cDNA molecules were obtained per 1 to 10 million input T cells. Using its own MiXCR run on the PCR reads, TCRdb lists one record per CDR3 protein. The data show about 400,000 distinct CDR3 sequences, about a third seen once. This TCR was sampled from a girl under 18 with multiple sclerosis. The V call is TRBV11-2, the J call TRBJ2-3, with 7 bases lining up with TRBD2. The sequencing input was blood. The CDR3 protein is CASSLPGSRLARDTQYF. CDR3 sequence (DNA): TGTGCCAGCAGCTTACCCGGCTCAAGACTAGCCAGAGATACGCAGTATTTT.